Detailed here is one T cell receptor (beta chain). Its antigen remains unknown. Through a sample-barcoded 5' primer and a J-beta primer mix, a second PCR was run for roughly 6 to 11 cycles. TCRdb processed the 5' RACE reads anew with MiXCR; each CDR3 protein has one entry. The sample comprises roughly 1.4 million distinct CDR3 sequences, approximately 59% of which are singletons, and under 8.5% rests with the top ten. This record comes from a study of blood T cells in healthy people across ages. Study background: The template switching approach captured approximately one barcoded beta molecule for every two T cells.

Study observations and caveats: It was found that TCR beta diversity correlated strongly with the percentage of naive T cells.

Trimming took 10 bases from V and 1 from J; bases not matched to a gene: 17. This CDR3 has 18 amino acids. Germline CDR1 reads MNHNS; CDR2 reads SASEGT. Sequences were obtained from blood. The chain has TRBV6-1 and TRBJ2-2, with TRBD1 identical over 8 bases. The TCR originated in a man in his late teens or twenties in good health. The CDR3 sequence: CAISRLIRDRQNTGELFF. The CDR3 nucleotides read TGTGCCATTTCTCGACTGATCCGGGACAGGCAGAACACCGGGGAGCTGTTTTTT.